This TCR beta chain is drawn from a study of T cell responses to AZD1222 COVID-19 vaccine (TCRdb year 2021). Concerning the study at large: AZD1222 recipients with second doses at about 4 weeks or about 12 weeks were pooled, because spike-specific TCR depth and breadth did not differ between schedules. TCR sequencing was performed for some 250 trial participants, of whom about 200 were given two doses of AZD1222 and about 25 were given two doses of MenACWY control vaccine. Trial participants were enrolled by age into 18-55, 56-69 and 70-plus year subgroups, with roughly 150, 30 and 60 TCR-sequenced participants respectively.

As regards this clone: Its cognate antigen has yet to be identified. Within one base of it there is no much larger clone, and no base qualities were kept.

Counted from cysteine to phenylalanine, this CDR3 has 15 amino acids. Only the CDR3 region is kept as DNA, spanning 45 bases read in frame from base 1. The germline V gene (reference sequence) sets CDR1 to LGHDT and CDR2 to YNNKEL. V is clipped by 0 bases and J by 8 bases, and the sequence between their germline boundaries is 13 bases long. Interpreted using the paper, the time point label stands for: baseline before first vaccination. Vaccinee samples came from UK trials COV001 and COV002, including a single-blind randomized controlled phase 2/3 trial of AZD1222 (ChAdOx1 nCoV-19) in healthy adults. For TCRbeta chain sequencing, PBMC samples were collected from trial participants at day 0 and at day 28 after the second dose. The full study reports these points: Vaccine-associated CD4 TCRs spanned the whole spike protein, with dominant responses in regions 160-218 and 743-854. No day 14 peak-response samples were available, so repertoires were characterized only after the peak T cell response. A significant rise in spike-specific TCR breadth and depth was observed after two AZD1222 doses relative to day 0 and relative to MenACWY recipients. Conclusions about previously exposed vaccinees were limited because only six AZD1222 recipients were SARS-CoV-2 seropositive at baseline. Reportedly, almost half of the unique spike-specific TCRs recognized epitopes lying outside the regions that are mutated in the B.1.351 and B.1.1.7 variants. Participants were mostly white British, with more females than males. The authors suggested clonal diversity may have been underestimated. The 56-69-year group was small, and its depth increase did not reach significance, likely because of low power.

The CDR3 regions of human TCRbeta chains were subjected to immunosequencing. The paper's processing steps were these. TCRs in the repertoires were matched against a reference library of SARS-CoV-2-specific TCRs that had been generated with the MIRA antigen-specificity platform. Breadth meant the fraction of unique TCRs that were SARS-CoV-2-associated, whereas depth meant the fraction of total T cells that were SARS-CoV-2-associated. Using the MIRA data, every spike-specific TCR was mapped to the spike region that the TCR reacted to and assigned to either a CD4 or a CD8 class. Log10-transformed breadth and depth values were compared by one-way ANOVA with Sidak's multiple comparisons tests. TCRdb carries this immuneACCESS record with in-frame sequences only. Its versions omit some clonotypes, under half of them owing to an unresolved V gene in the studies checked, with the rest unexplained. That table supplies the V and J calls and clone size; D and trimming were determined from the DNA. This sample lists 100,000 to 150,000 clones; around 90% were detected once. Of the sample, less than 6.5% is held by the ten largest clones.

The source is an adult in good health. The rearranged chain carries TRBV3-1 (or the pseudogene TRBV3-2) and TRBJ1-4, with the D gene call left open. The source material was peripheral blood, sampled on day 0 of AZD1222 vaccination. The CDR3 region reads CASSQDVMRGEKLFF. The bases are TGTGCCAGCAGCCAAGATGTGATGCGAGGGGAAAAACTGTTTTTT.